This T cell receptor beta chain appears in the sequencing data of a study of early T cells in non-severe SARS-CoV-2 infection. Study overall: Chains were not paired, and sequencing was done on bulk RNA from unsorted whole blood. General study results and limits: VDJdb matching skewed toward anti-spike CD8 responses, missing private and CD4 specificities.

V lost 6 bases to trimming and J lost 2 bases, with 16 bases between them. Germline-derived CDR1 and CDR2 are LNHDA and SQIVND (reference sequence). The CDR3 length is 15 residues. In this sample, this clonotype turned up many times. Its antigen is unknown. Unique molecular identifiers tagged individual cDNA molecules. TCRdb used MiXCR to reprocess the 5' RACE reads, holding one entry per CDR3 protein. The data show tens of thousands of distinct CDR3 sequences, 3% to 4% seen once. The source of this sequence is an adult who was a healthcare worker with PCR-confirmed SARS-CoV-2 infection or an uninfected control (not recorded which). Specimen: whole blood. This chain links TRBV19 with TRBJ1-2; D is possibly TRBD1 (5 bases). The CDR3 here is CASRVGQGDNYGYTF. Written as DNA, the CDR3 is TGTGCCAGTAGGGTTGGGCAGGGCGACAACTATGGCTACACCTTC. Supplemented by reference TRBV19 and TRBJ1-2, the full variable domain reads DGGITQSPKYLFRKEGQNVTLSCEQNLNHDAMYWYRQDPGQGLRLIYYSQIVNDFQKGDIAEGYSVSREKKESFPLTVTSAQKNPTAFYLCASRVGQGDNYGYTFGSGTRLTVV.